Listed here are 3 T cell receptor beta chains from one sample, sequenced in a study of T-cell reconstitution after alpha-beta-depleted transplantation in children (TCRdb year 2016). The library was made by PCR. The sequencer was an Illumina HiSeq 2500. TCR library preparation used molecular barcoding, with unique molecular identifiers applied to normalize quantification of the TCRbeta repertoire. TCRdb cleaned the public reads at Q25 with fastp, built clones with MiXCR and kept in-frame beta chains. Rows with one shared CDR3 protein collapse into an entry with the most common genes and DNA. The sample data list 500,000 to 650,000 distinct CDR3 sequences, and roughly an eighth of these were observed just once. The ten largest clones add up to 14% of the sample. The treatment or condition label, read with the paper, signifies: allogeneic hematopoietic cell transplantation with graft depleted of TCRalphabeta T cells and CD19 B cells.

The sample in question was PBMCs, mostly from graft donor cells, obtained 180 days after TCRalphabeta/CD19-depleted stem cell transplant. The origin of the receptors is a female patient aged 2-10 years who had a stem cell transplant for aplastic anemia, so the T cells may come from the graft donor.

In its sample, this clonotype was seen a few times. The chain is built from TRBV20-1 and TRBJ2-7; D is possibly TRBD2 (7 bases). Germline CDR1 DFQATT, CDR2 SNEGSKA (reference sequence). Deletions cut 6 bases from V and 7 bases from J, with 19 bases between. This CDR3 contains 13 residues. CDR3 in amino acids: CSAHTGGLEEQYV. CDR3 DNA sequence: TGCAGTGCACACACGGGGGGCCTGGAAGAGCAGTACGTC.

This clonotype turned up a few times. In DNA, the CDR3 is TGCAGCGTTGGCCCCTTGTCCAGGGAGCCTGAAGCTTTCTTT. Translation gives CSVGPLSREPEAFF. The rearrangement joins TRBV29-1 to TRBJ1-1; TRBD1 might be the D (5 bases). The CDR3 spans 14 residues. V lost 4 bases to trimming and J lost 6 bases, with 18 bases between them. CDR1 is SQVTM and CDR2 is ANQGSEA in the germline V gene.

The table lists this clonotype with many counts. The chain uses TRBV5-1 and TRBJ1-5, with D tentatively TRBD1 (5 bases). The CDR3 length is 14 residues. V lost 5 bases and J 0 bases, leaving 9 bases between the germline ends. Germline V lookup: CDR1 SGHRS, CDR2 YFSETQ. The DNA of the CDR3 is TGCGCCAGCAGACCAGGGTATAGCAATCAGCCCCAGCATTTT. Amino acid sequence: CASRPGYSNQPQHF.